The next 20 T cell receptor beta chains were all read from a single sample in a study of blood T cell repertoires in COVID-19. Repertoires were generated with immunoSEQ multiplex PCR, while TCRdb's copy carries only in-frame clones and drops some. The repertoire holds over 85,000 clones, with 84% as singletons. Sequencing used peripheral blood. The receptors derive from a man aged 60-69 years with acute or convalescent COVID-19.

V gene TRBV9 combines with J gene TRBJ1-2; maybe TRBD1 (5 bases). Trimming removed 0 bases from V and 1 base from J, with 10 bases in between. CDR3 size: 15 residues. Germline-derived CDR1 and CDR2 are SGDLS and YYNGEE. The CDR3 protein is CASSVAGGHNYGYTF. CDR3 bases: TGTGCCAGCAGCGTAGCGGGTGGACATAACTATGGCTACACCTTC.

The chain combines TRBV11-1 with TRBJ2-3, with TRBD2 identical over 10 bases. After removal of 4 bases from V and 6 bases from J, the junction contained 10 bases not matched to a gene. This CDR3 comprises 16 residues. Germline CDR1 and CDR2: SGHAT and FQDESV (reference sequence). CDR3 bases: TGTGCCAGCAGCTCACGTAGCGGGGGGCTTCCGGATACGCAGTATTTT. Translating gives CASSSRSGGLPDTQYF.

The chain recombines TRBV7-2 with TRBJ1-2; TRBD1 might be the D (5 bases). The CDR3 spans 16 residues. The germline V and J ends were trimmed by 2 bases and 8 bases, with 21 bases remaining between them. Germline CDR1 reads SGHTA; CDR2 reads FQGNSA. The CDR3 loop is CASSLPAGFPKGGYTF. In DNA form, the CDR3 reads TGTGCCAGCAGCTTACCGGCAGGCTTCCCAAAGGGGGGCTACACCTTC. Supplemented by reference TRBV7-2 and TRBJ1-2, the full variable domain reads GAGVSQSPSNKVTEKGKDVELRCDPISGHTALYWYRQSLGQGLEFLIYFQGNSAPDKSGLPSDRFSAERTGGSVSTLTIQRTQQEDSAVYLCASSLPAGFPKGGYTFGSGTRLTVV.

The sample holds one count of this clone. The chain uses TRBV6-5 and TRBJ1-1; D is uncertain. This CDR3 is 11 amino acids long. V was trimmed by 6 bases and J by 8 bases, leaving 10 bases between them. CDR1 is MNHEY, CDR2 SVGAGI, per germline. CDR3 DNA sequence: TGTGCCAGCAGGAGCTCCTCCGAAGCTTTCTTT. Translation: CASRSSSEAFF.

The rearrangement links TRBV11-2 to TRBJ2-7; D is uncertain. Trimming stripped 5 bases from V and 3 bases from J, with 14 bases between. Germline CDR1 is SGHAT and CDR2 is FQNNGV. This CDR3 contains 14 residues. The CDR3 is CASSPRSGYYEQYF. CDR3 coding DNA: TGTGCCAGCAGCCCTCGTTCAGGATACTACGAGCAGTACTTC.

For the CDR3, the DNA is TGCGCCAGCAGCCAACCGGGGGGAAACACCATATATTTT. Protein: CASSQPGGNTIYF. The chain employs TRBV5-1 and TRBJ1-3; D gene uncertain. Germline CDR1 reads SGHRS; CDR2 reads YFSETQ. The V and J ends lost 4 bases and 4 bases respectively, with 9 bases between them. CDR3 length equals 13 residues.

V usage is TRBV19 and J usage is TRBJ1-6; perhaps TRBD1 as D (6 bases). The CDR3 covers 14 residues. Germline CDR1 is LNHDA and CDR2 is SQIVND (reference sequence). The V end lost 5 bases, the J end lost 11 bases, and 16 bases lay between the germline ends. The CDR3 reads CASSYPTGSTPLHF. CDR3 bases: TGTGCCAGTAGTTATCCCACAGGGTCTACACCCCTCCACTTT.

The chain combines TRBV7-2 with TRBJ2-1, with 11 positions matching TRBD2. Per germline, CDR1 SGHTA and CDR2 FQGNSA. V gave up 5 bases and J gave up 9 bases; unmatched junction bases: 15. The CDR3 is 17 amino acids. DNA for the CDR3: TGTGCCAGCAGCCCCCAAGCTGGACTAGCGGGCTGGGGTGAGCAGTTCTTC. This encodes CASSPQAGLAGWGEQFF.

The V call is TRBV4-2, the J call TRBJ2-5; the match to TRBD2 covers 8 bases. Trimming removed 4 bases from V and 5 bases from J; junction bases left unmatched: 6. This CDR3 spans 14 amino acids. Germline-derived CDR1 and CDR2 are LGHNA and YNFKEQ. This CDR3 is CASSPGGGQETQYF. The CDR3 DNA reads as TGTGCCAGCAGCCCCGGGGGGGGCCAGGAGACCCAGTACTTC.

J is TRBJ2-1 and V is TRBV27; 12 positions match TRBD2. The CDR3 covers 16 residues. J lost 6 bases, V lost 5 bases, and 8 bases had no gene match. The V gene's germline CDR1 is MNHEY and CDR2 SMNVEV (reference sequence). The CDR3 sequence: CASSPLSLAGGNEQFF. Written as DNA, the CDR3 is TGTGCCAGCAGTCCCCTCTCACTAGCGGGGGGCAATGAGCAGTTCTTC.

This sequence joins TRBV5-4 and TRBJ2-3; 15 positions agree with TRBD2. The J segment lost 5 bases and the V segment lost 0 bases, leaving 10 bases of the junction unmatched. Germline CDR1 and CDR2: SGHNT and YYREEE (reference sequence). The CDR3 is 19 amino acids. The CDR3 region is CASSLGPPGLAGGGDTQYF. The CDR3 DNA reads TGTGCCAGCAGCTTGGGCCCCCCCGGACTAGCGGGGGGGGGAGATACGCAGTATTTT.

The chain combines TRBV19 with TRBJ1-5; D possibly corresponds to TRBD1 (5 bases). V was pared by 7 bases and J by 5 bases, with 21 bases between. The length of the CDR3 is 16 residues. Germline V gene lookup returns CDR1 LNHDA and CDR2 SQIVND (reference sequence). CDR3 nucleotides: TGTGCCAGTAAAGGGCAGGGCTTAGGGGTGGATCAGCCCCAGCATTTT. Translating gives CASKGQGLGVDQPQHF.

Comment on this clone: The sample carries other DNA sequences with the same CDR3. The J gene is TRBJ1-1, the V gene TRBV2, with D perhaps matching TRBD1 (5 bases). Germline V gene data show CDR1 as SNHLY and CDR2 as FYNNEI. The V end lost 7 bases, the J end lost 1 base, and 10 bases lay between the germline ends. This CDR3 comprises 13 residues. CDR3 bases: TGTGCCAGCACCGGTACAGGGAACACTGAAGCTTTCTTT. This encodes CASTGTGNTEAFF.

This clone was recorded only once. The chain recombines TRBV2 with TRBJ2-1; TRBD2 matches at 7 bases. Germline CDR1 reads SNHLY; CDR2 reads FYNNEI. The CDR3 runs 14 residues. Trimming at V came to 7 bases and at J to 3 bases, leaving 6 bases not matched to a gene. CDR3 amino acids: CASKTRDYYNEQFF. DNA of the CDR3: TGTGCCAGCAAGACCCGGGACTACTACAATGAGCAGTTCTTC.

The rearrangement links TRBV5-1 to TRBJ2-2; 8 nucleotides match TRBD2. Looked up from germline, CDR1 is SGHRS and CDR2 is YFSETQ. With V trimmed by 3 bases and J by 4 bases, 5 bases remained unmatched. The CDR3 runs to 15 residues. The CDR3 loop reads CASSSGLVATGELFF. The DNA of the CDR3 is TGCGCCAGCAGCTCGGGACTAGTGGCCACCGGGGAGCTGTTTTTT.

The chain uses TRBV19 and TRBJ1-1; weak D call: TRBD1 (5 bases). With 8 bases removed from V and 7 bases from J, the gap between germline ends came to 23 bases. In germline, CDR1 is LNHDA, CDR2 SQIVND (reference sequence). The CDR3 is 15 amino acids. CDR3 residues: CASRNSGGQGGEAFF. The DNA for the CDR3 is TGTGCCAGTCGAAACTCCGGTGGGCAGGGAGGTGAAGCTTTCTTT.

The chain has TRBV27 and TRBJ2-7, with 7 bases matching TRBD1. Germline values: CDR1 MNHEY, CDR2 SMNVEV (reference sequence). This CDR3 spans 15 amino acids. V was clipped by 5 bases and J by 3 bases; unmatched bases: 10. CDR3 nucleotides: TGTGCCAGCAGTCCCCGGGACAGAGTGGTCTACGAGCAGTACGTC. Protein: CASSPRDRVVYEQYV.

There are a few counts of this clone. The chain combines TRBV19 with TRBJ1-2; perhaps TRBD1 as D (6 bases). This CDR3 is built from 15 residues. Germline CDR1 and CDR2: LNHDA and SQIVND (reference sequence). Between the trimmed V and J ends, which lost 6 bases and 3 bases, there was a span of 17 bases. The DNA for the CDR3 is TGTGCCAGTAGGAATATTATCACAGGGTACTATGGCTACACCTTC. Translated: CASRNIITGYYGYTF.

The chain joins TRBV7-9 to TRBJ1-2; D perhaps matches TRBD1 (6 bases). Deletions cut 4 bases from V and 5 bases from J, with 17 bases between. The CDR3 has 15 amino acids. The V gene's germline CDR1 is SEHNR and CDR2 FQNEAQ (reference sequence). CDR3 DNA: TGTGCCAGCAGCTACAAGAAGACAGGACGATATGGCTACACCTTC. The encoded protein is CASSYKKTGRYGYTF.

The count of this clone is one. The chain links TRBV11-1 to TRBJ1-1, with D uncertain. Trimming removed 1 base from V and 7 bases from J, with 10 bases in between. In germline, CDR1 is SGHAT, CDR2 FQDESV (reference sequence). CDR3 length: 13 residues. CDR3 bases: TGTGCCAGCAGCTTAGAGGTCGGCGGTGAAGCTTTCTTT. Its translation is CASSLEVGGEAFF.